The next 13 T cell receptor beta chains were all read from a single sample in a study of beta chain features in type 1 diabetes. Regarding the study as a whole: Shortening that was moderate but significant affected the TCRB CDR3s of Type 1 diabetes patients in all four CD4+ subsets.

All of the isolated RNA was reverse transcribed, so expressed TCRB transcripts were sequenced. TCRdb's copy holds only in-frame clones and misses some; the assay was immunoSEQ multiplex PCR. The table lists about 650,000 clones, 9.5% to 15% of them singletons. The antigens of these receptors remain unknown. Source material: naive CD4+ T cells from blood. All receptors derive from a man under 40 with type 1 diabetes.

V is TRBV10-3 and J is TRBJ2-5; TRBD2 aligns across 10 bases. Looked up from germline, CDR1 is ENHRY and CDR2 is SYGVKD. The CDR3 has 17 amino acids. Trimming took 6 bases from V and 1 from J; bases not matched to a gene: 11. The CDR3 region has the DNA TGTGCCATCAGGGAGGCCGCCGGGACTAGCGCCCAAGAGACCCAGTACTTC. This gives the protein CAIREAAGTSAQETQYF.

The chain has TRBV4-1 and TRBJ1-1; TRBD1 matches at 7 bases. V was pared by 1 base and J by 0 bases, with 5 bases of the junction left unmatched. This CDR3 has 16 residues. Germline CDR1 MGHRA, CDR2 YSYEKL. The CDR3 is CASSQVRGTVNTEAFF. DNA for the CDR3: TGCGCCAGCAGCCAAGTCAGGGGGACAGTGAACACTGAAGCTTTCTTT.

This clone was observed a few times. The chain couples TRBV7-9 to TRBJ2-1; the D gene is possibly TRBD1 (6 bases). CDR1 and CDR2 (germline): SEHNR, FQNEAQ (reference sequence). The CDR3 contains 13 residues. Trimming took off 6 bases at V and 6 bases at J, with 12 bases between the two ends. The CDR3 nucleotides read TGTGCCAGCAGAGAGACAGGCCGCAATGAGCAGTTCTTC. This gives the protein CASRETGRNEQFF.

Written as DNA, the CDR3 is TGTGCCAGCAGCTCAGGGACAGCGGTAACCACAGATACGCAGTATTTT. Protein: CASSSGTAVTTDTQYF. The rearrangement links TRBV5-8 to TRBJ2-3, with TRBD1 matching 7 bases. J was trimmed by 2 bases and V by 3 bases; bases with no gene match: 9. The CDR3 loop spans 16 amino acids. Germline V CDR1 and CDR2: SGHTS, YDEGEE.

The gene calls are TRBV9 and TRBJ2-7; 8 nucleotides align to TRBD1. Germline assignment: CDR1 SGDLS and CDR2 YYNGEE. The CDR3 runs 15 residues. After removal of 2 bases from V and 0 bases from J, the junction contained 4 bases not matched to a gene. The CDR3 is CASSVTGVSSYEQYF. The CDR3 bases are TGTGCCAGCAGCGTGACAGGGGTAAGCTCCTACGAGCAGTACTTC.

This clone occurred a few times. V usage is TRBV28 and J usage is TRBJ2-7; D is perhaps TRBD1 (5 bases). This CDR3 is 15 amino acids long. The V gene lost 5 bases and the J gene lost 0 bases, with 14 bases spanning the gap. Germline assignment: CDR1 MDHEN and CDR2 SYDVKM. The chain's CDR3 is CASSHGSDSSYEQYF. The CDR3 region has the DNA TGTGCCAGCAGTCATGGATCCGACAGCTCCTACGAGCAGTACTTC.

The chain is built from TRBV4-3 and TRBJ2-2, with unresolved D. The CDR3 loop spans 18 amino acids. Trimming took 0 bases from V and 0 from J, leaving 14 bases between them. From germline, CDR1 is LGHNA and CDR2 YSLEER. The CDR3 region is CASSQDGPTFANTGELFF. The CDR3 DNA reads TGCGCCAGCAGCCAAGATGGGCCCACGTTTGCGAACACCGGGGAGCTGTTTTTT.

The rearrangement joins TRBV6-1 to TRBJ2-5; 7 nucleotides align to TRBD2. This CDR3 contains 15 residues. V lost 0 bases to trimming and J lost 4 bases; unmatched junction nucleotides: 5. The V gene's germline CDR1 is MNHNS and CDR2 SASEGT. CDR3 residues: CASSEATSSTETQYF. CDR3 coding DNA: TGTGCCAGCAGTGAAGCGACTAGCTCCACAGAGACCCAGTACTTC.

The chain carries TRBV28 and TRBJ2-7; 8 bases align to TRBD1. V shed 4 bases and J 2 bases; nucleotides not matched to a gene: 7. Germline V gene sequence: CDR1 MDHEN, CDR2 SYDVKM. The CDR3 is 15 residues long. CDR3 loop: CASSSPGTGPYEQYF. DNA of the CDR3: TGTGCCAGCAGTTCACCCGGGACAGGTCCCTACGAGCAGTACTTC.

This clone was observed a handful of times. Here the CDR3 reads CATSRDLYGTASTDTQYF. CDR3 nucleotides: TGTGCCACCAGCAGAGATCTCTACGGGACAGCTAGCACAGATACGCAGTATTTT. The chain carries TRBV15 and TRBJ2-3; 7 bases agree with TRBD1. CDR3 length: 18 amino acids. Germline V CDR1 and CDR2: LNHNV, YYDKDF (reference sequence). V lost 0 bases to trimming and J lost 0 bases; unmatched junction nucleotides: 9.

For the CDR3, the DNA is TGTGCCACCAGCAGAGACTGGGGACTAGCGGGGGCGAAGGATACGCAGTATTTT. Residues: CATSRDWGLAGAKDTQYF. The rearrangement joins TRBV15 to TRBJ2-3, with 14 positions matching TRBD2. This CDR3 contains 18 residues. The ends lost 0 bases at V and 6 bases at J; junction bases unmatched: 8. From germline, CDR1 is LNHNV and CDR2 YYDKDF (reference sequence).

CDR3 sequence reads: CAISAGQGTYEQYF. CDR3 bases: TGTGCCATCAGTGCTGGACAGGGAACCTACGAGCAGTACTTC. The chain uses TRBV10-3 and TRBJ2-7, with 8 bases identical to TRBD1. Germline V gene lookup returns CDR1 ENHRY and CDR2 SYGVKD. This CDR3 has 14 residues. V trimming: 4 bases; J trimming: 2 bases; junction bases outside the gene matches: 4.

This clone has more than one count but fewer than ten. The chain combines TRBV29-1 with TRBJ1-1; a weak D match, TRBD1 (6 bases). The CDR3 has 13 residues. Germline V gives CDR1 SQVTM, CDR2 ANQGSEA. Trimming removed 5 bases from V and 4 bases from J, with 14 bases in between. The CDR3 DNA reads TGCAGCGTTAGAAGGGAGACAGGCACTGAAGCTTTCTTT. Translating it yields CSVRRETGTEAFF.